The present TCR beta chain was sequenced within a study of OX40 agonist ivuxolimab in advanced cancers. Overall study: The study gave patients intravenous ivuxolimab at 0.01 to 10 mg/kg every 2 weeks. Partial responses occurred in Three dose-escalation patients, one with hepatocellular carcinoma and two with cutaneous melanoma.

In germline, CDR1 is SGHAT, CDR2 FQNNGV. This CDR3 region has 15 residues. Deletions cut 2 bases from V and 0 bases from J, with 11 bases between. TCRdb keeps only in-frame clones here, not all; method: immunoSEQ multiplex PCR. The data contain about 90,000 clones, 75% to 90% of them seen just once; the ten biggest clones take up about 7.2%. For this clone: Its target is unknown.

General study results and limits: Among the nonresponders, some also had low normalized T-cell clonal expansion.

Source: CD4+ or CD8+ T cells sorted from blood, taken in a trial of the OX40 agonist ivuxolimab. The rearrangement links TRBV11-2 to TRBJ2-7; D remains ambiguous. The sequence came from an adult with an advanced solid tumor such as melanoma, head and neck, liver or kidney cancer. The CDR3 nucleotides are TGTGCCAGCAGCTTATACGGCAGTAGCTCCTACGAGCAGTACTTC. This gives the protein CASSLYGSSSYEQYF.